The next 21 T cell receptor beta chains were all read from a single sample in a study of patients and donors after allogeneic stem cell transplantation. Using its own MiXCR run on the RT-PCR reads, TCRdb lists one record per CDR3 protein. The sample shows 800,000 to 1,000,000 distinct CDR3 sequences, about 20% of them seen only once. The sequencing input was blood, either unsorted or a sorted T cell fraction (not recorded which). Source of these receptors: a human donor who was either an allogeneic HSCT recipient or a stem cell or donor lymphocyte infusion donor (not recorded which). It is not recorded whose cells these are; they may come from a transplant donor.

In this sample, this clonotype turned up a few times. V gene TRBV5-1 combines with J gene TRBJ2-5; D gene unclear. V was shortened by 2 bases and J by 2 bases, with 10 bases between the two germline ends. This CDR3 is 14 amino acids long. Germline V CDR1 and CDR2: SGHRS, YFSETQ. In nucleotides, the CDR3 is TGCGCCAGCAGCTTTTTCGGCAGGCAAGAGACCCAGTACTTC. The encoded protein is CASSFFGRQETQYF.

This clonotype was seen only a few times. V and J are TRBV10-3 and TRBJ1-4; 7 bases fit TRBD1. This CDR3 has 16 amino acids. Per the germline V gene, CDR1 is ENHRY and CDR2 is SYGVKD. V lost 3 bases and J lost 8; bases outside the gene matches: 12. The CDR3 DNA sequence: TGTGCCATCAGTGACAGTTTGGGACAGCTCGGAGAAAAACTGTTTTTT. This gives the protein CAISDSLGQLGEKLFF.

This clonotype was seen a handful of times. The CDR3, as DNA: TGTGCCACCAGCAGAGGGGGTAGCGGGTTAATGTTTTTT. Translated, it gives CATSRGGSGLMFF. This sequence joins TRBV15 and TRBJ2-2, with 7 nucleotides matching TRBD2. This CDR3 spans 13 amino acids. Germline-derived CDR1 and CDR2 are LNHNV and YYDKDF (reference sequence). V lost 1 base to trimming and J lost 15 bases; unmatched junction nucleotides: 8.

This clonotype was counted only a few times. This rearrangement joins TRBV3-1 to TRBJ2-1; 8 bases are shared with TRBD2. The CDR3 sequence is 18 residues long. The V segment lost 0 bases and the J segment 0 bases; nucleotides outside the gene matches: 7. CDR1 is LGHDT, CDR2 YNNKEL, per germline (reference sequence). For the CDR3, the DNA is TGTGCCAGCAGCCAAGAGAAGGGACTAGTTATCTCCTACAATGAGCAGTTCTTC. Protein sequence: CASSQEKGLVISYNEQFF.

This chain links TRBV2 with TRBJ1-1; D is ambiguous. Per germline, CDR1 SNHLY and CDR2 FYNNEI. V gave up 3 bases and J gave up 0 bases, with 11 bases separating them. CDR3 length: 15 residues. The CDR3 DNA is TGTGCCAGCAGTGAGGCTCGGATCCTGAACACTGAAGCTTTCTTT. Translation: CASSEARILNTEAFF. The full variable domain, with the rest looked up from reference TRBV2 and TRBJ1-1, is EPEVTQTPSHQVTQMGQEVILRCVPISNHLYFYWYRQILGQKVEFLVSFYNNEISEKSEIFDDQFSVERPDGSNFTLKIRSTKLEDSAMYFCASSEARILNTEAFFGQGTRLTVV.

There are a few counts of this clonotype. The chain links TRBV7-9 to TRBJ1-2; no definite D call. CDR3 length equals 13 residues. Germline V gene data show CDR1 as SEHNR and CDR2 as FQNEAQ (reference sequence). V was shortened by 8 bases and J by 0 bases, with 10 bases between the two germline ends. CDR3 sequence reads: CASDRTSNYGYTF. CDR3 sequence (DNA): TGTGCCAGCGATCGCACCTCTAACTATGGCTACACCTTC.

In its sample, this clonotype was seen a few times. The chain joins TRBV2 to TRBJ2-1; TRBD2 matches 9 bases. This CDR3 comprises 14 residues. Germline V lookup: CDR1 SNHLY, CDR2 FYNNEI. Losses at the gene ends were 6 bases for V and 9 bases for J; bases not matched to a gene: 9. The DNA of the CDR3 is TGTGCCAGCAGGGTAGCGGGAGAAGGAGGTGAGCAGTTCTTC. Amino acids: CASRVAGEGGEQFF.

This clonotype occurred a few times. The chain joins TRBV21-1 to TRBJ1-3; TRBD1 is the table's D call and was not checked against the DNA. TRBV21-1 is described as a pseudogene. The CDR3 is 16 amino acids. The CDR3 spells CASSTHFRGAGNTIYF. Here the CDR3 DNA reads TGTGCCAGCAGCACGCACTTCAGGGGCGCTGGAAACACCATATATTTT.

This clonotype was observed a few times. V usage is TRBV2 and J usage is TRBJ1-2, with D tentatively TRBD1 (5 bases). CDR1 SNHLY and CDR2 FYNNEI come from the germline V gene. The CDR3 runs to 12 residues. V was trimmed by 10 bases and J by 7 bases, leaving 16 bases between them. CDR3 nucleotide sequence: TGTGCCACCAAGACAGCGATCGGTGGCTACACCTTC. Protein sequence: CATKTAIGGYTF.

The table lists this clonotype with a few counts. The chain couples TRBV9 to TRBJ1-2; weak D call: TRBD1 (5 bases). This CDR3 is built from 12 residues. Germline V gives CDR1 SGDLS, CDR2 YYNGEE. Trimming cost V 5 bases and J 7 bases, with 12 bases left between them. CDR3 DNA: TGTGCCAGCAGTTTAGGGGCTTCTGGCTACACCTTC. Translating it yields CASSLGASGYTF.

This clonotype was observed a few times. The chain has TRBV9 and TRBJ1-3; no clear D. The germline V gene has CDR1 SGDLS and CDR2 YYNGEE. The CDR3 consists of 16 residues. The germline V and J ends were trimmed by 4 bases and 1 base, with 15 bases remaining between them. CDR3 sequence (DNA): TGTGCCAGCAGCCTTGAGTGGGAAGGGTCTGGAAACACCATATATTTT. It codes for CASSLEWEGSGNTIYF. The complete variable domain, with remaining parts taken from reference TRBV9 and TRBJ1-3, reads DSGVTQTPKHLITATGQRVTLRCSPRSGDLSVYWYQQSLDQGLQFLIQYYNGEERAKGNILERFSAQQFPDLHSELNLSSLELGDSALYFCASSLEWEGSGNTIYFGEGSWLTVV.

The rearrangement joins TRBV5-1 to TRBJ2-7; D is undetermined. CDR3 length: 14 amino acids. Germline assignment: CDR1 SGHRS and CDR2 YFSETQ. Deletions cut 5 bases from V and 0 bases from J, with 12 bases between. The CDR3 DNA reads TGCGCCAGCAGTTCGACATCGAACTCCTACGAGCAGTACTTC. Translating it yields CASSSTSNSYEQYF.

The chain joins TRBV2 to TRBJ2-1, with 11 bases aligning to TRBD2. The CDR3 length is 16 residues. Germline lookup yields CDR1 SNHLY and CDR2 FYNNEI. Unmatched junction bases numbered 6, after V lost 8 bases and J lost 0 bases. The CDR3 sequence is CASARLAGSSYNEQFF. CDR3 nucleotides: TGTGCCAGCGCCCGACTAGCGGGGAGCTCCTACAATGAGCAGTTCTTC.

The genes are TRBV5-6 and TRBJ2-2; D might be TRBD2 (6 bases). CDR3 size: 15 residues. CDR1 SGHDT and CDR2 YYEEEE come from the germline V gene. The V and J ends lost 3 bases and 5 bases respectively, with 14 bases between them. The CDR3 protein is CASSSDNGGTGELFF. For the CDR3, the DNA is TGTGCCAGCAGCTCGGACAACGGAGGGACCGGGGAGCTGTTTTTT.

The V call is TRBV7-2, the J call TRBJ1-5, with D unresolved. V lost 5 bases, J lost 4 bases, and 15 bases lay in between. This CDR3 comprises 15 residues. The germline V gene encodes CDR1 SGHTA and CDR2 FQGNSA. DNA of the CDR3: TGTGCCAGCAGCCCCGGAGGCAGGACGAATCAGCCCCAGCATTTT. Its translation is CASSPGGRTNQPQHF.

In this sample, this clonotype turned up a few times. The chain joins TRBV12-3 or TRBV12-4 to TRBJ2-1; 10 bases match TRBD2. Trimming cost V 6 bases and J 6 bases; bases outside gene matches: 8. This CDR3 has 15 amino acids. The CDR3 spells CASRPLAGEGNEQFF. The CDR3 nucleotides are TGTGCCAGCAGGCCTCTAGCGGGAGAGGGCAATGAGCAGTTCTTC.

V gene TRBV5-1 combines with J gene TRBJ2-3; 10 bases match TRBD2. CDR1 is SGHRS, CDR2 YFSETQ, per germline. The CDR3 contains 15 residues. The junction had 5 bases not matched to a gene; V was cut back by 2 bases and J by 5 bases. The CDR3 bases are TGCGCCAGCAGCTTAAGCGGGGGGGCTATAGATACGCAGTATTTT. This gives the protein CASSLSGGAIDTQYF. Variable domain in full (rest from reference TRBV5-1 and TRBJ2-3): KAGVTQTPRYLIKTRGQQVTLSCSPISGHRSVSWYQQTPGQGLQFLFEYFSETQRNKGNFPGRFSGRQFSNSRSEMNVSTLELGDSALYLCASSLSGGAIDTQYFGPGTRLTVL.

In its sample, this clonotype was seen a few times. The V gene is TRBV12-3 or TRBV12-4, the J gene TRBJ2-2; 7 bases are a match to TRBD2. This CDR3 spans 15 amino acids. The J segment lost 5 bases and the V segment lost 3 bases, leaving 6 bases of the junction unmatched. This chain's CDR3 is CASSLLGGGTGELFF. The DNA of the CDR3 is TGTGCCAGCAGTTTGCTGGGGGGGGGGACCGGGGAGCTGTTTTTT.

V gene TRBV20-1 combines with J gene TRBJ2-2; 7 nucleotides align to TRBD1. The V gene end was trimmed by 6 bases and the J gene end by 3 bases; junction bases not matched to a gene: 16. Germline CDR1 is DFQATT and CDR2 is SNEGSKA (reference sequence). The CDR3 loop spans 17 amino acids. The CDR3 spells CSATSTGTDVDTGELFF. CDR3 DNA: TGCAGTGCCACAAGCACCGGGACAGATGTTGACACCGGGGAGCTGTTTTTT.

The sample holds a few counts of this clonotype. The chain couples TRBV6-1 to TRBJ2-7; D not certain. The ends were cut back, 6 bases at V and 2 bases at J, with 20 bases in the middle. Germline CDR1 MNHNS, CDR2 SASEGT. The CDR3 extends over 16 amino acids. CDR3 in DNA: TGTGCCAGCAGGGAAACCGCCCTAGAGACGGCCTACGAGCAGTACTTC. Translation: CASRETALETAYEQYF.

For the CDR3, the DNA is TGCGCCAGCAGTCCCCCGACAGGGTTCTCCTACGAGCAGTACTTC. Residues: CASSPPTGFSYEQYF. This sequence joins TRBV5-1 and TRBJ2-7; 7 bases agree with TRBD1. Germline V gives CDR1 SGHRS, CDR2 YFSETQ. V trimming: 5 bases; J trimming: 0 bases; junction bases outside the gene matches: 8. The CDR3 runs to 15 residues.